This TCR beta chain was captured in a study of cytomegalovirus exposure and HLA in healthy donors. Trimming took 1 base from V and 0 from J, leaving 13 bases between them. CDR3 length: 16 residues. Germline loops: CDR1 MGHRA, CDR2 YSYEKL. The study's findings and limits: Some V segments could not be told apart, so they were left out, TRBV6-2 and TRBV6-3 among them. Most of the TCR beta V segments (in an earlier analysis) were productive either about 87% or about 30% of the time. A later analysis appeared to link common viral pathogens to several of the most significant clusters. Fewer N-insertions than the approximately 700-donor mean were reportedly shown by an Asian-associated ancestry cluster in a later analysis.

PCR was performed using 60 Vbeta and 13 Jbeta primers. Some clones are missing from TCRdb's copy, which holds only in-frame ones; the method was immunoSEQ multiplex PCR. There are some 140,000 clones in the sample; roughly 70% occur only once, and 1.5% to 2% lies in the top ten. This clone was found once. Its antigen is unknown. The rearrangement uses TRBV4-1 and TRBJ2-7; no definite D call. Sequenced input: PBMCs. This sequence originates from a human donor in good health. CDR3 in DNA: TGCGCCAGCAGCCAAGTAGCCCTGGCGCCCTCCTACGAGCAGTACTTC. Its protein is CASSQVALAPSYEQYF.